Below are 2 T cell receptor beta chains sequenced from a single sample in a study of shared clonotypes between healthy human individuals. TCRdb's copy holds only in-frame clones and misses some; the assay was immunoSEQ multiplex PCR. This table has a few hundred thousand clones, around 78% appearing once. Material for sequencing was PBMCs. These receptors were obtained from a middle-aged woman in good health. Some clones in this sample may be carry-over from other donors' samples.

V usage is TRBV5-4 and J usage is TRBJ2-6; no clear D gene. The CDR3 loop spans 16 amino acids. Trimming took 5 bases from V and 0 from J, leaving 12 bases between them. CDR1 SGHNT and CDR2 YYREEE come from the germline V gene (reference sequence). The DNA for the CDR3 is TGTGCCAGCAGTTCCCGGGCTCCCTCTGGGGCCAACGTCCTGACTTTC. It specifies CASSSRAPSGANVLTF.

This chain uses TRBV7-9 with TRBJ2-7; the match to TRBD2 covers 8 bases. V lost 5 bases and J lost 3; bases outside the gene matches: 18. The germline V gene encodes CDR1 SEHNR and CDR2 FQNEAQ (reference sequence). This CDR3 region has 18 residues. CDR3 protein: CASSPLQGTRPQNYEQYF. DNA of the CDR3: TGTGCCAGCAGCCCTTTACAAGGGACTAGGCCCCAGAACTACGAGCAGTACTTC.